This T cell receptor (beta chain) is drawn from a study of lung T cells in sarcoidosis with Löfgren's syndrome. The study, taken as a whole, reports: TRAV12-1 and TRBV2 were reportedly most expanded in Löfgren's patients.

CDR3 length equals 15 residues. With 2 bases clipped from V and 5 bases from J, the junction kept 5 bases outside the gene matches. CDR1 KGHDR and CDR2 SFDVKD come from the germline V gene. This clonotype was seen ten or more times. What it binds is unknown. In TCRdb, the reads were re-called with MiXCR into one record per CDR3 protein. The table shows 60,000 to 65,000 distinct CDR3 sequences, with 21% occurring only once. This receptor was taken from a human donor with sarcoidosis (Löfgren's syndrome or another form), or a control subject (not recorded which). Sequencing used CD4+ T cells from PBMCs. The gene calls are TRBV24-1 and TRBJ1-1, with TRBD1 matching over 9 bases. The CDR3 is CATSDSQTGGTEAFF. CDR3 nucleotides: TGTGCCACCAGTGATTCCCAGACAGGGGGGACTGAAGCTTTCTTT.